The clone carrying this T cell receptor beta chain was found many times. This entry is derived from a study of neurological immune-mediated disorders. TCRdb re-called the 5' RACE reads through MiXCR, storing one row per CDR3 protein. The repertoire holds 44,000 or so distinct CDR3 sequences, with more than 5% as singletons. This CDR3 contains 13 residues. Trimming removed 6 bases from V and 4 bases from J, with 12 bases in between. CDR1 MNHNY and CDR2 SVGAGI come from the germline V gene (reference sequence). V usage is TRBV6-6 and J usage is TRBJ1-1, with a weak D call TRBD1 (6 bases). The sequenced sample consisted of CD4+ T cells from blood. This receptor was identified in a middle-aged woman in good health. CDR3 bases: TGTGCCAGCAGCATCACAGGGAGCACTGAAGCTTTCTTT. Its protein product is CASSITGSTEAFF.